This TCR beta chain originates from a study of control samples from healthy donors and cancer patients. The protocol was immunoSEQ multiplex PCR, while the TCRdb copy is restricted to in-frame clones and leaves out a portion. Of 60,000 to 75,000 clones in the sample, under 85% were seen once. This clone was seen a handful of times. The sequencing input was blood. This receptor was taken from a man in his 60s in good health.

In DNA form, the CDR3 reads TGTGCCAGCAGCCCCAAGACAGCCTCTGGAAACACCATATATTTT. Translated, it gives CASSPKTASGNTIYF. The chain is built from TRBV5-6 and TRBJ1-3; TRBD1 might be the D (5 bases). The CDR3 runs to 15 residues. V lost 4 bases, J lost 0 bases, and 11 bases lay in between. Germline V gene data show CDR1 as SGHDT and CDR2 as YYEEEE.